The next 25 T cell receptor beta chains were all read from a single sample in a study of shared clonotypes between healthy human individuals. The protocol was immunoSEQ multiplex PCR, while the TCRdb copy is restricted to in-frame clones and leaves out a portion. The sample includes about 2.3 million clones, roughly 90% of them seen just once. The sample comprised naive CD4+ T cells from PBMCs. Subset described: CD45RA+ positively selected. The receptors were sampled from a man between 18 and 35 years old in good health. Some clones in this sample may be carry-over from other donors' samples.

In regard to this clone: Other DNA sequences of this sample code for an identical CDR3. The chain combines TRBV28 with TRBJ2-1; D is ambiguous. This CDR3 region has 11 residues. Germline values: CDR1 MDHEN, CDR2 SYDVKM. V was clipped by 6 bases and J by 4 bases, with 4 bases between them. The CDR3 DNA sequence: TGTGCCAGCAGGGAGTACAATGAGCAGTTCTTC. This codes for CASREYNEQFF.

The chain links TRBV9 to TRBJ2-3; D is undetermined. Per germline, CDR1 SGDLS and CDR2 YYNGEE. CDR3 length: 14 amino acids. V lost 0 bases and J lost 2, with 7 bases in between. The CDR3 loop is CASSVARITDTQYF. CDR3 bases: TGTGCCAGCAGCGTAGCTAGGATCACAGATACGCAGTATTTT.

Points on this clone: Other DNA sequences within the sample encode an identical CDR3. V is TRBV5-1 and J is TRBJ2-3, with 9 bases fitting TRBD2. The CDR3 spans 16 residues. V trimming: 0 bases; J trimming: 0 bases; junction bases outside the gene matches: 2. Germline V gene data show CDR1 as SGHRS and CDR2 as YFSETQ. CDR3 protein: CASSLGTSVSTDTQYF. The CDR3 nucleotides read TGCGCCAGCAGCTTGGGGACTAGCGTGAGCACAGATACGCAGTATTTT.

The chain uses TRBV18 and TRBJ2-2; D remains unclear. V was trimmed by 4 bases and J by 0 bases, leaving 9 bases between them. Germline V CDR1 and CDR2: KGHSH, LQKENI. The length of the CDR3 is 15 residues. The CDR3: CASSRGVSNTGELFF. The CDR3 DNA reads TGTGCCAGCTCACGTGGTGTTTCGAACACCGGGGAGCTGTTTTTT.

The chain uses TRBV5-1 and TRBJ2-7; D is uncertain. CDR1 SGHRS and CDR2 YFSETQ come from the germline V gene. This CDR3 is built from 15 residues. Trimming removed 0 bases from V and 3 bases from J, with 13 bases in between. The CDR3 nucleotides read TGCGCCAGCAGCTTGGCAACTGGGATTTACTACGAGCAGTACTTC. This sequence encodes CASSLATGIYYEQYF.

For this clone: Other DNA sequences in this sample translate to the same CDR3. This chain uses TRBV6-5 with TRBJ2-6, with 7 bases that match TRBD1. The CDR3 contains 15 residues. V shed 6 bases, J shed 0 bases, and the junction held 2 bases outside the gene matches. Germline V gene sequence: CDR1 MNHEY, CDR2 SVGAGI. The CDR3 reads CASSRGISGANVLTF. CDR3 nucleotide sequence: TGTGCCAGCAGCAGGGGGATCTCTGGGGCCAACGTCCTGACTTTC.

The V gene is TRBV7-9, the J gene TRBJ1-2, with D hard to call. V was pared by 5 bases and J by 4 bases, with 14 bases between. The CDR3 covers 14 residues. Germline V gene data show CDR1 as SEHNR and CDR2 as FQNEAQ (reference sequence). DNA of the CDR3: TGTGCCAGCAGCGTCGAAGGAGGGATCTATGGCTACACCTTC. This sequence encodes CASSVEGGIYGYTF.

Worth noting for this clone: The same CDR3 can be traced to other DNA sequences in this sample. The chain combines TRBV7-2 with TRBJ2-7; the match to TRBD1 covers 7 bases. The CDR3 sequence is 14 residues long. From germline, CDR1 is SGHTA and CDR2 FQGNSA. V gave up 5 bases and J gave up 2 bases; unmatched junction bases: 6. The CDR3 reads CASSTRQGTYEQYF. CDR3 coding DNA: TGTGCCAGCAGCACTCGACAGGGTACCTACGAGCAGTACTTC.

This chain links TRBV27 with TRBJ2-7; 9 nucleotides align to TRBD1. Trimming cost V 6 bases and J 5 bases; bases outside gene matches: 14. The CDR3 is 16 residues long. Germline V gives CDR1 MNHEY, CDR2 SMNVEV (reference sequence). DNA of the CDR3: TGTGCCAGCAGGATTTTAACCGGGACAGGGTTCCACGAGCAGTACTTC. Protein: CASRILTGTGFHEQYF.

The chain recombines TRBV28 with TRBJ2-1, with D uncertain. Germline lookup yields CDR1 MDHEN and CDR2 SYDVKM. V lost 1 base to trimming and J lost 5 bases, with 15 bases between them. This CDR3 is 16 amino acids long. The CDR3 DNA reads as TGTGCCAGCAGTTTATCGGGTCCTTGGCCTGACAATGAGCAGTTCTTC. Translated, it gives CASSLSGPWPDNEQFF.

In DNA, the CDR3 is TGTGCCAGCAGTCAAAACCCAGGGGGAACAGGCCCCCCTCCCGGGGAGTACTTC. Protein product: CASSQNPGGTGPPPGEYF. The J gene is TRBJ2-7, the V gene TRBV7-9, with 7 bases that match TRBD1. Germline V lookup: CDR1 SEHNR, CDR2 FQNEAQ (reference sequence). CDR3 length: 18 residues. The V and J ends lost 6 bases and 11 bases, in that order; junction bases with no gene match: 28.

This rearrangement joins TRBV21-1 to TRBJ2-7; the DNA was not compared with TRBD2, the D call given in the table. TRBV21-1 is a recognized pseudogene. This CDR3 has 17 residues. The CDR3 spells CASSKGPTSGTSYEQYF. CDR3 coding DNA: TGTGCCAGCAGCAAAGGCCCCACTAGCGGAACATCCTACGAGCAGTACTTC.

In this sample, this clone turned up once. V and J are TRBV4-3 and TRBJ2-7; 10 bases agree with TRBD1. V dropped 4 bases and J dropped 5; count of bases not matched to a gene: 8. The germline gives CDR1 LGHNA, CDR2 YSLEER. The CDR3 loop spans 15 amino acids. This chain's CDR3 is CASSLGPGQGNEQYF. The CDR3 bases are TGCGCCAGCAGCCTCGGGCCGGGACAGGGGAACGAGCAGTACTTC.

The chain joins TRBV4-1 to TRBJ2-5; 8 bases align to TRBD2. With V trimmed by 0 bases and J by 4 bases, 10 bases remained unmatched. The CDR3 totals 17 residues. Per the germline V gene, CDR1 is MGHRA and CDR2 is YSYEKL. Here the CDR3 DNA reads TGCGCCAGCAGCCAAGATCGGGGAGCGGGAGTGGGAGAGACCCAGTACTTC. Translating it yields CASSQDRGAGVGETQYF.

The rearrangement uses TRBV4-1 and TRBJ1-5; 11 bases line up with TRBD1. The CDR3 has 15 amino acids. The V and J ends lost 4 bases and 5 bases, in that order; junction bases with no gene match: 4. In germline, CDR1 is MGHRA, CDR2 YSYEKL. This CDR3 is CASSPGQGAYQPQHF. The CDR3, as DNA: TGCGCCAGCAGCCCTGGACAGGGGGCTTATCAGCCCCAGCATTTT.

The genes are TRBV27 and TRBJ2-7; 10 bases line up with TRBD2. Germline-derived CDR1 and CDR2 are MNHEY and SMNVEV (reference sequence). There are 17 residues in the CDR3. The V and J ends lost 3 bases and 0 bases, in that order; junction bases with no gene match: 8. CDR3 loop: CASSFTPLAGSSYEQYF. In DNA, the CDR3 is TGTGCCAGCAGTTTCACTCCACTAGCGGGAAGCTCCTACGAGCAGTACTTC.

This rearrangement joins TRBV29-1 to TRBJ2-7; tentative D call: TRBD2 (6 bases). Trimming removed 6 bases from V and 7 bases from J, with 10 bases in between. The germline V gene has CDR1 SQVTM and CDR2 ANQGSEA. CDR3 length: 10 residues. CDR3 protein: CSVGTVEQYF. The DNA of the CDR3 is TGCAGCGTGGGGACTGTGGAGCAGTACTTC.

This chain connects TRBV5-4 to TRBJ1-6, with unresolved D. The V end lost 2 bases, the J end lost 0 bases, and 9 bases lay between the germline ends. The CDR3 length is 16 residues. CDR1 is SGHNT, CDR2 YYREEE, per germline (reference sequence). DNA of the CDR3: TGTGCCAGCAGCTTCAGGCTGCTCTCCTATAATTCACCCCTCCACTTT. Translation: CASSFRLLSYNSPLHF.

The CDR3 here is CASRLTRTGGHGYTF. Written as DNA, the CDR3 is TGTGCCAGCAGACTTACGAGGACAGGGGGGCATGGCTACACCTTC. J is TRBJ1-2 and V is TRBV28, with TRBD1 identical over 10 bases. CDR1 MDHEN and CDR2 SYDVKM come from the germline V gene. Losses at the gene ends were 6 bases for V and 6 bases for J; bases not matched to a gene: 10. The CDR3 loop spans 15 amino acids.

The chain joins TRBV27 to TRBJ1-2; D not certain. CDR3 size: 13 residues. Deletions cut 2 bases from V and 7 bases from J, with 11 bases between. In germline, CDR1 is MNHEY, CDR2 SMNVEV (reference sequence). The CDR3 loop is CASSLESHGGYTF. As DNA, the CDR3 is TGTGCCAGCAGTTTAGAATCCCACGGTGGCTACACCTTC.

The rearrangement joins TRBV19 to TRBJ2-1, with no clear D. Trimming removed 6 bases from V and 1 base from J, with 10 bases in between. Germline V gene data show CDR1 as LNHDA and CDR2 as SQIVND (reference sequence). The CDR3 covers 14 residues. DNA of the CDR3: TGTGCCAGTAGCGGACCTGTTTCCTACAATGAGCAGTTCTTC. Its translation: CASSGPVSYNEQFF.

The V call is TRBV6-4, the J call TRBJ2-3; D possibly corresponds to TRBD1 (6 bases). The CDR3 has 14 residues. Germline V gives CDR1 MRHNA, CDR2 SNTAGT. Between the trimmed V and J ends, which lost 3 bases and 6 bases, there was a span of 13 bases. CDR3 sequence: CASSEGRGMDTQYF. The CDR3 bases are TGTGCCAGCAGTGAGGGCAGGGGAATGGATACGCAGTATTTT.

J is TRBJ2-6 and V is TRBV29-1; perhaps TRBD2 as D (6 bases). The CDR3 has 15 amino acids. Germline V gives CDR1 SQVTM, CDR2 ANQGSEA. The ends were cut back, 3 bases at V and 0 bases at J, with 9 bases in the middle. Here the CDR3 reads CSVEGGISGANVLTF. The CDR3 bases are TGCAGCGTTGAGGGGGGAATCTCTGGGGCCAACGTCCTGACTTTC.

This clone was observed once. The chain links TRBV29-1 to TRBJ1-2, with D uncertain. The V end lost 2 bases, the J end lost 1 base, and 8 bases lay between the germline ends. The CDR3 runs 13 residues. Germline CDR1 SQVTM, CDR2 ANQGSEA. CDR3 DNA: TGCAGCGTTGAATTGGAGGATAACTATGGCTACACCTTC. This sequence encodes CSVELEDNYGYTF.

Of note for this clone: Other nucleotide sequences in the sample specify the same CDR3. The chain links TRBV18 to TRBJ1-5, with unresolved D. The CDR3 is made up of 13 amino acids. V dropped 2 bases and J dropped 3 bases, with 5 bases sitting between them. CDR1 and CDR2 (germline): KGHSH, LQKENI. Here the CDR3 DNA reads TGTGCCAGCTCACCAGGTTCCAATCAGCCCCAGCATTTT. Amino acids: CASSPGSNQPQHF.